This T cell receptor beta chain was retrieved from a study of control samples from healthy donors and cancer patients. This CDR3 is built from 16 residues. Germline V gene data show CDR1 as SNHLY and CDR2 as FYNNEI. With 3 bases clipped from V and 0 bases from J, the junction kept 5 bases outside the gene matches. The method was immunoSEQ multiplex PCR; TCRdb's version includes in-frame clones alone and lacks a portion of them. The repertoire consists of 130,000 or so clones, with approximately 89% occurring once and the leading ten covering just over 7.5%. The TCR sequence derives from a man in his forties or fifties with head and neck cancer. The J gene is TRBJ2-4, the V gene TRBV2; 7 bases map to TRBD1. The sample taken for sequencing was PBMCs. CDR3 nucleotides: TGTGCCAGCAGTGATTGGGACAGCCTAGCCAAAAACATTCAGTACTTC. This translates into CASSDWDSLAKNIQYF.